This T cell receptor (beta chain) was captured by sequencing in a study of T cell changes during pregnancy in multiple sclerosis. Germline assignment: CDR1 KGHSH and CDR2 LQKENI. The CDR3 covers 18 residues. After removal of 0 bases from V and 4 bases from J, the junction contained 10 bases not matched to a gene. This table comes from immunoSEQ multiplex PCR, and its TCRdb copy is limited to in-frame clones, with some not included. Of 50,000 to 60,000 clones in the sample, more than 80% were seen once. The clonotype comes from a female donor with multiple sclerosis, enrolled in a pregnancy study. Sample: CD4+ T cells from peripheral blood mononuclear cells, taken in the first trimester of pregnancy. This chain uses TRBV18 with TRBJ2-5; 11 nucleotides agree with TRBD2. The CDR3 here is CASSPPWALAGEGETQYF. CDR3 sequence (DNA): TGTGCCAGCTCACCACCTTGGGCACTAGCGGGAGAAGGAGAGACCCAGTACTTC.